This TCR beta chain was identified in a study of early T cells in non-severe SARS-CoV-2 infection. One entry per CDR3 protein, called by TCRdb with MiXCR from the 5' RACE reads. The sample records fewer than 25,000 distinct CDR3 sequences, 4% to 5.5% being singletons. This clonotype has just a few counts. Looked up from germline, CDR1 is SGHAT and CDR2 is FQNNGV. CDR3 length equals 15 residues. V lost 5 bases and J lost 4; bases outside the gene matches: 7. This TCR was recovered from an adult who was a healthcare worker with PCR-confirmed SARS-CoV-2 infection or an uninfected control (not recorded which). This chain uses TRBV11-2 with TRBJ2-7; 11 positions agree with TRBD2. Sequenced sample: whole blood. The CDR3 reads CASSRTGTSGYEQYF. The CDR3, as DNA: TGTGCCAGCAGCCGTACTGGGACTAGCGGATACGAGCAGTACTTC.